This entry describes one TCR beta chain. This sample was included in a study of CD8+CD57+ T cells in acquired aplastic anemia. This CDR3 is 16 amino acids long. CDR1 and CDR2 from the germline V gene are LNHNV and YYDKDF (reference sequence). V lost 1 base and J lost 2; bases outside the gene matches: 4. The TCR beta profiling, which covered VDJ combination and CDR3 sequence, was carried out using genomic DNA as the template. TCRdb reprocessed the reads via MiXCR and lists one record per CDR3 protein. In the table there are 150,000 to 200,000 distinct CDR3 sequences, over 60% of which are singletons. The chain carries TRBV15 and TRBJ2-3; 9 bases match TRBD2. The TCR was taken from a human donor with severe aplastic anemia or a healthy control (not recorded which). Specimen: sorted CD4+, CD8+, or CD8+CD57+ T cells (not recorded which) from PBMCs. In DNA form, the CDR3 reads TGTGCCACCAGCAGAGCTGGACTAGCGATCACAGATACGCAGTATTTT. It yields the protein CATSRAGLAITDTQYF.